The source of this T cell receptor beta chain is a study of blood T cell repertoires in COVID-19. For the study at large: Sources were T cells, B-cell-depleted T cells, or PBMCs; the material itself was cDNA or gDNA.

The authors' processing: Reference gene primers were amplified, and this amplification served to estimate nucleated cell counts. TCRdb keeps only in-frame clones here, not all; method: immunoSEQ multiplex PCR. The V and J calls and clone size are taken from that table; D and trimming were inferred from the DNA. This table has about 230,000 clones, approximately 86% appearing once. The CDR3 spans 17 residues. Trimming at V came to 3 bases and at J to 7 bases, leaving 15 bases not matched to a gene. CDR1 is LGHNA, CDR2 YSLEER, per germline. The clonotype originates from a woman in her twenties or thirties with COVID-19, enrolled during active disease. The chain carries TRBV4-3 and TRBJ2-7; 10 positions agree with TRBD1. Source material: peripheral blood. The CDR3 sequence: CASSHAQDGTGEGEQYF. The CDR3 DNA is TGCGCCAGCAGCCACGCACAGGACGGGACAGGGGAAGGGGAGCAGTACTTC.